Listed below are T cell receptor beta chains from one sample, sequenced in a study of cytomegalovirus exposure and HLA in healthy donors. TCRdb's table, derived via immunoSEQ multiplex PCR, lists solely in-frame clones and lacks some. This sample has about 95,000 clones, with around 86% found just once. Sequenced material: PBMCs. The receptors derive from a woman in her 70s in good health and CMV-seropositive. Each CDR3 is given with its conserved first and last residue. A D gene is named only where the DNA matches it firmly. A row's size may be missing; if present it is once, few, many or a size class.

abundance,v_gene,j_gene,d_gene,CDR3aa
NA,TRBV6-1,TRBJ1-2,NA,CASSEGRGKGYGYTF
NA,TRBV9,TRBJ1-1,NA,CASRKPSGVTAEAFF
NA,TRBV14,TRBJ1-2,TRBD1,CASSRLQGNGYTF
NA,TRBV7-9,TRBJ1-6,NA,CASSSPGQLNSPLHF
NA,TRBV7-9,TRBJ2-7,NA,CASSPDRQSYEQYF
few,TRBV2,TRBJ2-1,NA,CASSETSGTGNEQFF
NA,TRBV28,TRBJ2-2,TRBD2,CASRFQRPGGGTGELFF
NA,TRBV27,TRBJ2-7,NA,CASSLALDRGFYEQYF
NA,TRBV7-9,TRBJ2-5,TRBD2,CASSRGTSSEETQYF
few,TRBV7-3,TRBJ2-1,TRBD1,CASSLDRAFSYNEQFF
NA,TRBV7-2,TRBJ2-3,NA,CASSRYRTGTPSTDTQYF
few,TRBV7-9,TRBJ1-1,TRBD1,CASSPGQGVGNTEAFF
NA,TRBV5-8,TRBJ2-7,TRBD1,CASSFRPEPGQLDF
few,TRBV9,TRBJ2-3,TRBD2,CASTLGTSPDTQYF
NA,TRBV14,TRBJ2-2,TRBD2,CASSQSGTAGELFF
NA,TRBV19,TRBJ1-2,NA,CASSIDHPGIYGYTF
NA,TRBV29-1,TRBJ1-2,NA,CSVVSSGRKFHGYTF
NA,TRBV5-1,TRBJ2-6,NA,CASSLGQLSGANVLTF
NA,TRBV10-3,TRBJ2-7,NA,CAISEWQDEQYF
NA,TRBV4-2,NA,TRBD2,CASSTLTSGSDEQYF
NA,TRBV9,TRBJ2-2,NA,CASSVVNGELFF
NA,TRBV6-1,TRBJ2-7,NA,CASSDGQVWGGQDSYEQYF
NA,TRBV7-3,TRBJ2-1,NA,CASSLRGNHNEQFF
once,TRBV5-1,TRBJ2-5,TRBD2,CASSSSTSDQETQYF
NA,TRBV19,TRBJ1-3,NA,CASSIARRSGNTIYF
NA,TRBV29-1,TRBJ1-2,TRBD1,CSVARDSTNYGYTF
NA,TRBV19,TRBJ2-5,TRBD1,CASSITGVQETQYF
NA,TRBV5-1,TRBJ2-1,TRBD2,CASSLDGSGRADEQFF
NA,TRBV9,TRBJ2-6,NA,CASSVGAGSGANVLTF
NA,TRBV5-4,TRBJ2-1,NA,CASSLDTGSHYNEQFF
NA,TRBV19,TRBJ1-2,TRBD1,CASQGVNYGYTF
NA,TRBV5-1,NA,TRBD1,CASSLNPDRSYEQYF
few,TRBV6-5,TRBJ1-5,NA,CASSYLGRNQPQHF
NA,TRBV5-6,TRBJ2-7,TRBD2,CASSLGPTSGYSAYEQYF
NA,TRBV6-4,TRBJ1-5,NA,CASSPTGNTQPQHF
NA,TRBV6-1,TRBJ2-1,TRBD1,CASSDRDRGGGEQFF
NA,TRBV11-1,TRBJ2-3,NA,CASRKAGSTDTQYF
few,TRBV5-6,TRBJ2-4,TRBD1,CASSLDRTGGNIQYF
NA,TRBV6-1,TRBJ1-2,NA,CASSEAGVNYGYTF
NA,TRBV28,TRBJ1-1,NA,CASTDLRAANTEAFF
few,TRBV19,TRBJ2-2,TRBD1,CASSIEGQGRPGTGELFF
NA,TRBV27,TRBJ2-1,TRBD2,CASRDTTSGYYNEQFF
NA,TRBV25-1,TRBJ1-4,TRBD1,CASRIYYRGPNEKLFF
NA,TRBV7-3,TRBJ2-1,TRBD2,CASSLLGGRAPGANEQFF
NA,TRBV27,TRBJ2-5,TRBD2,CASMLAGGPQETQYF
few,TRBV28,TRBJ1-2,NA,CASSSGYGYTF
NA,TRBV6-5,TRBJ1-6,NA,CASSYSTAGVDSPLHF
NA,TRBV4-1,TRBJ1-1,TRBD1,CASSQGLGTGANEAFF
NA,TRBV6-1,TRBJ2-1,TRBD2,CASSEVFGTSFYNEQFF
NA,TRBV7-3,TRBJ2-1,NA,CASSPLPVAYNEQFF